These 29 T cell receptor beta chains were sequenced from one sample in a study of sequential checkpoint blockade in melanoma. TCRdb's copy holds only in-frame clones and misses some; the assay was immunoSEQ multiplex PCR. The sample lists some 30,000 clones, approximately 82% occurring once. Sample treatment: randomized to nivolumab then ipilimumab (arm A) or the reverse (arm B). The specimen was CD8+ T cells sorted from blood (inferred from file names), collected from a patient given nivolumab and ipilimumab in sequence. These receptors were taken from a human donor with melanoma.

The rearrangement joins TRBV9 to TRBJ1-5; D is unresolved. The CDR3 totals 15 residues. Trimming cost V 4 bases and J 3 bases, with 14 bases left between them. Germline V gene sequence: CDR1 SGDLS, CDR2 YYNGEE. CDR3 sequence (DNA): TGTGCCAGCAGCCCCCACGCCAGCGCCAATCAGCCCCAGCATTTT. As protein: CASSPHASANQPQHF.

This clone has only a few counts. This CDR3 is CASSPGHYEQYF. The CDR3 nucleotides read TGTGCTAGTAGTCCGGGACACTACGAGCAGTACTTC. The rearrangement uses TRBV12-5 and TRBJ2-7, with D possibly TRBD1 on 6 matching bases. This CDR3 has 12 residues. The germline gives CDR1 LGHNT, CDR2 FRNRAP. V was cut by 8 bases and J by 3 bases, with 11 bases left in between.

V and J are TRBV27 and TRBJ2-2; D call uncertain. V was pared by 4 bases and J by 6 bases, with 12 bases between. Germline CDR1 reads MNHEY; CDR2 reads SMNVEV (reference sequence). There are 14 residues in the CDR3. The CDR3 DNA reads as TGTGCCAGCAGTTCCCCCCCTGTATCCGGGGAGCTGTTTTTT. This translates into CASSSPPVSGELFF.

As DNA, the CDR3 is TGTGCCAGCAGCACCTACAATGAGCAGTTCTTC. Translated, it gives CASSTYNEQFF. The chain couples TRBV28 to TRBJ2-1; D is unresolved. V was shortened by 6 bases and J by 2 bases, with 2 bases between the two germline ends. CDR1 is MDHEN, CDR2 SYDVKM, per germline. This CDR3 is 11 amino acids long.

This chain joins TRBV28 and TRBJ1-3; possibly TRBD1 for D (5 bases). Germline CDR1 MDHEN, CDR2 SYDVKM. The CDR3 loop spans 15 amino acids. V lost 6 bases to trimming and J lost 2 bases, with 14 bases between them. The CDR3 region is CASSPPGGTGNTIYF. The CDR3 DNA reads TGTGCCAGCAGCCCCCCCGGGGGGACTGGAAACACCATATATTTT.

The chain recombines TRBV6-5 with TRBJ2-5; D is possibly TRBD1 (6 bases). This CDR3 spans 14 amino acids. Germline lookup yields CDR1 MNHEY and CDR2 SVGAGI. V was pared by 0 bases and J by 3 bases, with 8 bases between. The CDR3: CASSYSNREETQYF. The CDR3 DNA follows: TGTGCCAGCAGTTACTCCAACAGGGAAGAGACCCAGTACTTC.

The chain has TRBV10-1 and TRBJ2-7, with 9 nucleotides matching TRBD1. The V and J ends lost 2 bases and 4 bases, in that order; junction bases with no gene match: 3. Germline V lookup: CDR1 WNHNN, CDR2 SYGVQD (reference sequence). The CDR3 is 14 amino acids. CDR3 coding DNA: TGCGCCAGCAGTGAGGCCGGGACAGGGTACGAGCAGTACTTC. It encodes CASSEAGTGYEQYF.

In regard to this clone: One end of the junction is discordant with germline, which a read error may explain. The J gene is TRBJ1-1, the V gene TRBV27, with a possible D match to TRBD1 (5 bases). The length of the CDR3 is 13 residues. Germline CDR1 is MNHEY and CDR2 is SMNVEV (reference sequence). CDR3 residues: CASGLGRDTEAFF. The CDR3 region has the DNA TGTGCCAGCGGTTTGGGCAGGGACACTGAAGCTTTCTTT.

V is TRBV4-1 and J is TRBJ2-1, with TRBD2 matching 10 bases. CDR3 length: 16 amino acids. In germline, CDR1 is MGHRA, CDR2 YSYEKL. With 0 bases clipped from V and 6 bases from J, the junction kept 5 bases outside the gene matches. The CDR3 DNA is TGCGCCAGCAGCCAAGATATAGCGGGAGGTGTCAATGAGCAGTTCTTC. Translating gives CASSQDIAGGVNEQFF.

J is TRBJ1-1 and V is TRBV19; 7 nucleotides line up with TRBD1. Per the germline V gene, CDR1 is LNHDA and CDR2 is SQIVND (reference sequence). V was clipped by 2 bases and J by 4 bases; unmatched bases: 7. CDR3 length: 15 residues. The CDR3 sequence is CASSIRPGGSTEAFF. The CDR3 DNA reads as TGTGCCAGTAGTATAAGGCCAGGGGGAAGCACTGAAGCTTTCTTT.

The CDR3 reads CASSQVNSFNYGYTF. CDR3 bases: TGTGCCAGCAGCCAAGTTAACAGTTTCAACTATGGCTACACCTTC. The gene calls are TRBV14 and TRBJ1-2, with D unresolved. Germline V CDR1 and CDR2: SGHDN, FVKESK. Trimming removed 1 base at V and 2 bases at J, with 11 bases between. CDR3 length equals 15 residues.

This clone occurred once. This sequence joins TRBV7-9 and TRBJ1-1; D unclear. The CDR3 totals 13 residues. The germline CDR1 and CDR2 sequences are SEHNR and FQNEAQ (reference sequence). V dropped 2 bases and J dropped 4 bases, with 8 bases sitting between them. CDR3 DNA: TGTGCCAGCAGCTTATCGGGGAGCACTGAAGCTTTCTTT. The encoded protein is CASSLSGSTEAFF.

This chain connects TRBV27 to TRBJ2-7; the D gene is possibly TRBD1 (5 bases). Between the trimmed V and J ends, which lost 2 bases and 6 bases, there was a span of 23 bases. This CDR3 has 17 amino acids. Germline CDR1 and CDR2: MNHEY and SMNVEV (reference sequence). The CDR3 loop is CASSLTPGLGRVLEQYF. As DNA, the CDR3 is TGTGCCAGCAGTTTAACACCAGGGCTAGGAAGAGTCCTCGAGCAGTACTTC.

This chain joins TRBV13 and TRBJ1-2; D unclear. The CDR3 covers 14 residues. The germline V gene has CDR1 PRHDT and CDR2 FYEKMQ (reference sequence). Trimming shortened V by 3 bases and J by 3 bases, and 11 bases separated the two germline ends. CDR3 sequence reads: CASSLGGSHYGYTF. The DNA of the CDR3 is TGTGCCAGCAGCTTGGGTGGGAGTCACTATGGCTACACCTTC.

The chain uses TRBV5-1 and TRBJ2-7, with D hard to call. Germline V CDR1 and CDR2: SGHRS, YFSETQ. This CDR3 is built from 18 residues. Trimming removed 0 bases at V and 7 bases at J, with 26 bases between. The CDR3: CASSLEIPILLGLEEQYF. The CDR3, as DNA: TGCGCCAGCAGCTTGGAAATCCCGATCTTATTGGGTTTGGAGGAGCAGTACTTC.

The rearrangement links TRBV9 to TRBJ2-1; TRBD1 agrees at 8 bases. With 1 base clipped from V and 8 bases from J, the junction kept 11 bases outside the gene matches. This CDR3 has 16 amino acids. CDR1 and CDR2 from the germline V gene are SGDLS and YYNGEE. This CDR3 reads CASSVRGRGLIYEQFF. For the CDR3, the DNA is TGTGCCAGCAGCGTACGGGGCAGGGGGCTGATCTATGAGCAGTTCTTC.

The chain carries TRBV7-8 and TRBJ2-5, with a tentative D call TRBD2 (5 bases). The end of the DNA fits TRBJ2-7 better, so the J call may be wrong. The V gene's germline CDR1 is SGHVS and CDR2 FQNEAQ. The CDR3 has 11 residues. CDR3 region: CASRSGIEQYF. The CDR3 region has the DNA TGTGCCAGCAGGTCGGGGATCGAGCAGTACTTC.

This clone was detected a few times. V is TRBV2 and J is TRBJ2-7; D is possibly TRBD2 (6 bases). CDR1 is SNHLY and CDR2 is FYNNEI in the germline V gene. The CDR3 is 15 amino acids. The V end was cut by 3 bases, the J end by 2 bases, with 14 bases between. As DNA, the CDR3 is TGTGCCAGCAGTGAGGGCGGGATCGATACCTACGAGCAGTACTTC. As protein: CASSEGGIDTYEQYF.

In DNA, the CDR3 is TGCGCCAGCAGCCCGACTAGCGGGGGGTCCTACGAGCAGTACTTC. This translates into CASSPTSGGSYEQYF. The chain recombines TRBV10-1 with TRBJ2-7; 13 bases line up with TRBD2. CDR1 and CDR2 (germline): WNHNN, SYGVQD (reference sequence). The CDR3 contains 15 residues. Losses at the gene ends were 6 bases for V and 1 base for J; bases not matched to a gene: 3.

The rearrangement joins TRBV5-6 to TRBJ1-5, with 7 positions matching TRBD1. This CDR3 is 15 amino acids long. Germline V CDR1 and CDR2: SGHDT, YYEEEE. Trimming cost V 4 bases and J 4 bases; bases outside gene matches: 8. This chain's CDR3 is CASSAGTAHNQPQHF. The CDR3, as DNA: TGTGCCAGCAGCGCCGGGACAGCCCATAATCAGCCCCAGCATTTT.

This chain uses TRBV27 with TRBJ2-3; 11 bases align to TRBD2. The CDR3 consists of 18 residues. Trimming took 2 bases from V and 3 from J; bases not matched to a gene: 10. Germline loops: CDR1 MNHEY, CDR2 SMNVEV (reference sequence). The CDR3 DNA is TGTGCCAGCAGTTTAGAAAGAGGGGGGACTAGCGGTACAGATACGCAGTATTTT. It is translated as CASSLERGGTSGTDTQYF.

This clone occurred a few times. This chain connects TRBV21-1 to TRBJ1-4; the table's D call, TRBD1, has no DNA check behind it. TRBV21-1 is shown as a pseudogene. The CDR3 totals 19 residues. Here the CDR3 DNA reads TGTGCCAGCAGCCCTAGGACACGACGGCGCGAGGCCCTGAATGAAAAACTGTTTTTT. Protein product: CASSPRTRRREALNEKLFF.

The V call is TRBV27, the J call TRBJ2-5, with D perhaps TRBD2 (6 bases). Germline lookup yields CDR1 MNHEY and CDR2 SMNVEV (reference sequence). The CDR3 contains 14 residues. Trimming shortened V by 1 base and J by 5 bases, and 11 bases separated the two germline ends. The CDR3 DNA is TGTGCCAGCAGTTTATTGGGGGGAACGGAGACCCAGTACTTC. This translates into CASSLLGGTETQYF.

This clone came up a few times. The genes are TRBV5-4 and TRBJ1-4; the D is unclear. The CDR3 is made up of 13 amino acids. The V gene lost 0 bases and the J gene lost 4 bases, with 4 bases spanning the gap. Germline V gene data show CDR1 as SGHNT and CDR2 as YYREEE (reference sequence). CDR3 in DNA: TGTGCCAGCAGCTTGGGTTATAATGAAAAACTGTTTTTT. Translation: CASSLGYNEKLFF.

CDR3 coding DNA: TGTGCCAGCAGTGGGACAGCTAACGAGCAGTACTTC. Translated: CASSGTANEQYF. This chain links TRBV2 with TRBJ2-5; the D gene is possibly TRBD1 (6 bases). The J call is uncertain, as TRBJ2-7 better fits the DNA end. The germline V gene has CDR1 SNHLY and CDR2 FYNNEI. The CDR3 length is 12 residues.

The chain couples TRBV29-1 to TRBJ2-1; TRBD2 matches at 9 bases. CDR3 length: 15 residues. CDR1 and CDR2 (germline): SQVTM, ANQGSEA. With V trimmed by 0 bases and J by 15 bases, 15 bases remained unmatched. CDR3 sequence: CSVEDLWREGLSRFF. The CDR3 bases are TGCAGCGTTGAAGATCTCTGGCGGGAGGGCCTATCCCGGTTCTTC.

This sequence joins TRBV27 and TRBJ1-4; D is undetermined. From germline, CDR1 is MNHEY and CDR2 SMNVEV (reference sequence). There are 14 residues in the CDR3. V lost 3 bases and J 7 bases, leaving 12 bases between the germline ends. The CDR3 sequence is CASSFYTTGEKLFF. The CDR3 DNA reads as TGTGCCAGCAGTTTTTACACCACGGGTGAAAAACTGTTTTTT.

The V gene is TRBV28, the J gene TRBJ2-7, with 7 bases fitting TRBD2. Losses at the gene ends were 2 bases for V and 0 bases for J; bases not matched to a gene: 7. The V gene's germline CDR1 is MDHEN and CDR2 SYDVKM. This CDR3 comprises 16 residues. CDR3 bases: TGTGCCAGCAGTTTAACGGCGGGGGAGGGCTCCTACGAGCAGTACTTC. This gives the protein CASSLTAGEGSYEQYF.

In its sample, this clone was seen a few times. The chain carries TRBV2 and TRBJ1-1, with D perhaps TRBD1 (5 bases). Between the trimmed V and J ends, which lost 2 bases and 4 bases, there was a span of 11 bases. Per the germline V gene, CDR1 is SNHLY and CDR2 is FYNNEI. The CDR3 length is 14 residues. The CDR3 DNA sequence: TGTGCCAGCAGTGAACTCTGGGGGGGCACTGAAGCTTTCTTT. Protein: CASSELWGGTEAFF.